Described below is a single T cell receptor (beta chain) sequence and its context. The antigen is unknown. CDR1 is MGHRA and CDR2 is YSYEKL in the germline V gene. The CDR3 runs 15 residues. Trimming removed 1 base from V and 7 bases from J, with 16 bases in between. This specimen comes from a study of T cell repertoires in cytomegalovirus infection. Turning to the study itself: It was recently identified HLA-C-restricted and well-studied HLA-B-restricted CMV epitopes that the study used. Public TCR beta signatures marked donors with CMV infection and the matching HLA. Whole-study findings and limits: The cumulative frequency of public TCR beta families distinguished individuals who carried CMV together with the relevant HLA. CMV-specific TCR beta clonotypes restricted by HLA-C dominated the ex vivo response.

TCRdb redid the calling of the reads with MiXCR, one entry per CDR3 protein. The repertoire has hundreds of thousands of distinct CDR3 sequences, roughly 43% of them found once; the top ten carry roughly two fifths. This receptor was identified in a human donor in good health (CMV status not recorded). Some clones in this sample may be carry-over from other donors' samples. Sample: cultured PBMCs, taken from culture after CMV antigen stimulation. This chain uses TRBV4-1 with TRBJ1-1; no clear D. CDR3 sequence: CASSQGAETDDEAFF. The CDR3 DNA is TGCGCCAGCAGCCAAGGGGCAGAAACGGACGATGAAGCTTTCTTT.